The 18 T cell receptor beta chains given below trace back to one sample, sequenced in a study of blood T cell repertoires in COVID-19. Using immunoSEQ multiplex PCR, the repertoire was profiled, and TCRdb retains in-frame clones only, with some absent. The table records more than 250,000 clones, roughly 86% of them present only once. The sequencing sample was made of PBMCs or T cells enriched from blood (not recorded which). The receptors shown here come from a woman under 30 who had recovered from COVID-19.

This clone appeared once. This chain connects TRBV7-8 to TRBJ2-7; D possibly corresponds to TRBD1 (6 bases). From germline, CDR1 is SGHVS and CDR2 FQNEAQ. V lost 3 bases and J lost 4, with 16 bases in between. The CDR3 sequence is 15 residues long. The CDR3 DNA reads TGTGCCAGCAGCTTTACCCTGGACAGAGAATACGAGCAGTACTTC. This sequence encodes CASSFTLDREYEQYF.

The chain has TRBV2 and TRBJ2-5; possible D gene TRBD1, 5 bases. The germline V gene has CDR1 SNHLY and CDR2 FYNNEI. There are 13 residues in the CDR3. V dropped 5 bases and J dropped 1 base, with 8 bases sitting between them. The CDR3: CASSTGVQETQYF. Written as DNA, the CDR3 is TGTGCCAGCAGTACAGGAGTCCAAGAGACCCAGTACTTC.

The chain is built from TRBV6-4 and TRBJ2-1, with 10 bases fitting TRBD2. The CDR3 contains 14 residues. Germline values: CDR1 MRHNA, CDR2 SNTAGT. J lost 10 bases, V lost 10 bases, and 13 bases had no gene match. CDR3 nucleotides: TGTGCCACATCGAAGCTAGCGGGAGATCAGGAGCAGTTCTTC. Translation gives CATSKLAGDQEQFF.

The gene calls are TRBV4-1 and TRBJ2-3, with 11 bases aligning to TRBD2. Trimming at V came to 3 bases and at J to 5 bases, leaving 7 bases not matched to a gene. Germline V gene lookup returns CDR1 MGHRA and CDR2 YSYEKL. CDR3 length: 16 residues. The chain's CDR3 is CASSHNSGGALDTQYF. CDR3 nucleotide sequence: TGCGCCAGCAGCCACAATAGCGGGGGGGCCTTAGATACGCAGTATTTT.

The V call is TRBV5-1, the J call TRBJ2-1; 10 bases line up with TRBD1. J gave up 9 bases and V 4 bases, and 13 bases lay outside the gene matches. This CDR3 spans 16 amino acids. CDR1 and CDR2 from the germline V gene are SGHRS and YFSETQ. The CDR3 bases are TGCGCCAGCAGCCCCAACCCGGGACAGGGGAGAGTTGAGCAGTTCTTC. This sequence encodes CASSPNPGQGRVEQFF.

The V gene is TRBV7-9, the J gene TRBJ2-5; D might be TRBD1 (5 bases). The CDR3 contains 16 residues. V was clipped by 1 base and J by 6 bases, with 18 bases between them. Germline-derived CDR1 and CDR2 are SEHNR and FQNEAQ (reference sequence). CDR3: CASSLEYGQGGKTQYF. CDR3 nucleotides: TGTGCCAGCAGCTTAGAATACGGCCAGGGCGGTAAGACCCAGTACTTC.

The J gene is TRBJ2-2, the V gene TRBV4-1; D may be TRBD2 (6 bases). Germline V CDR1 and CDR2: MGHRA, YSYEKL. CDR3 size: 16 residues. The V gene lost 3 bases and the J gene lost 5 bases, with 16 bases spanning the gap. CDR3 coding DNA: TGCGCCAGCAGCCACCCGCACGGGGGTCAAACCGGGGAGCTGTTTTTT. This codes for CASSHPHGGQTGELFF.

The chain combines TRBV5-1 with TRBJ2-1; TRBD1 agrees at 10 bases. From germline, CDR1 is SGHRS and CDR2 YFSETQ. The CDR3 runs to 16 residues. Trimming took 4 bases from V and 6 from J; bases not matched to a gene: 10. The CDR3 sequence: CASSRGIRTGGNEQFF. The CDR3 DNA reads as TGCGCCAGCAGCCGGGGAATTCGGACAGGGGGCAATGAGCAGTTCTTC.

V usage is TRBV5-1 and J usage is TRBJ2-2, with D tentatively TRBD2 (6 bases). The CDR3 extends over 16 amino acids. Trimming cost V 0 bases and J 0 bases, with 9 bases left between them. Looked up from germline, CDR1 is SGHRS and CDR2 is YFSETQ. In DNA form, the CDR3 reads TGCGCCAGCAGCTTGGGAGCGGGTTCGAACACCGGGGAGCTGTTTTTT. Protein product: CASSLGAGSNTGELFF.

The V gene is TRBV5-1, the J gene TRBJ1-3, with a possible D match to TRBD1 (5 bases). V gave up 1 base and J gave up 8 bases, with 7 bases separating them. This CDR3 is built from 12 residues. Germline CDR1 is SGHRS and CDR2 is YFSETQ. This CDR3 reads CASSLRGDTIYF. Here the CDR3 DNA reads TGCGCCAGCAGCTTGAGGGGTGACACCATATATTTT. Full variable domain (missing parts from reference TRBV5-1 and TRBJ1-3): KAGVTQTPRYLIKTRGQQVTLSCSPISGHRSVSWYQQTPGQGLQFLFEYFSETQRNKGNFPGRFSGRQFSNSRSEMNVSTLELGDSALYLCASSLRGDTIYFGEGSWLTVV.

The V gene is TRBV7-2, the J gene TRBJ2-1; TRBD2 aligns across 10 bases. CDR3 size: 14 residues. Germline CDR1 is SGHTA and CDR2 is FQGNSA. After removal of 3 bases from V and 6 bases from J, the junction contained 2 bases not matched to a gene. CDR3: CASSFWTSGNEQFF. The CDR3 coding sequence is TGTGCCAGCAGCTTCTGGACTAGCGGCAATGAGCAGTTCTTC.

This chain uses TRBV12-5 with TRBJ1-1; TRBD1 might be the D (5 bases). Deletions cut 3 bases from V and 1 base from J, with 6 bases between. Germline assignment: CDR1 LGHNT and CDR2 FRNRAP. The CDR3 consists of 13 residues. The CDR3 coding sequence is TGTGCTAGTGGTTTCGGGGGGAACACTGAAGCTTTCTTT. This gives the protein CASGFGGNTEAFF.

V usage is TRBV27 and J usage is TRBJ2-7; 9 positions match TRBD1. With 2 bases clipped from V and 4 bases from J, the junction kept 3 bases outside the gene matches. In germline, CDR1 is MNHEY, CDR2 SMNVEV (reference sequence). This CDR3 contains 14 residues. CDR3 sequence (DNA): TGTGCCAGCAGTTTAGCCGGGACAGGGTACGAGCAGTACTTC. This gives the protein CASSLAGTGYEQYF.

This chain uses TRBV27 with TRBJ1-5; no firm D call. The CDR3 is 14 residues long. Germline values: CDR1 MNHEY, CDR2 SMNVEV (reference sequence). The V and J ends lost 3 bases and 3 bases respectively, with 9 bases between them. In DNA, the CDR3 is TGTGCCAGCAGTTTCAGTCCGAACAATCAGCCCCAGCATTTT. Translation gives CASSFSPNNQPQHF.

The V call is TRBV14, the J call TRBJ1-6, with D hard to call. The CDR3 is made up of 14 amino acids. Germline-derived CDR1 and CDR2 are SGHDN and FVKESK. V gave up 2 bases and J gave up 11 bases, with 13 bases separating them. CDR3 sequence reads: CASSQNMIRAPLHF. The CDR3 DNA follows: TGTGCCAGCAGCCAAAACATGATACGGGCACCCCTCCACTTT. Variable domain in full (rest from reference TRBV14 and TRBJ1-6): EAGVTQFPSHSVIEKGQTVTLRCDPISGHDNLYWYRRVMGKEIKFLLHFVKESKQDESGMPNNRFLAERTGGTYSTLKVQPAELEDSGVYFCASSQNMIRAPLHFGNGTRLTVT.

This clone was seen just once. The rearrangement links TRBV2 to TRBJ1-1; 8 nucleotides agree with TRBD1. The CDR3 is made up of 16 amino acids. Germline CDR1 is SNHLY and CDR2 is FYNNEI. J lost 0 bases, V lost 7 bases, and 10 bases had no gene match. The CDR3 coding sequence is TGTGCCAGCAAAGGGCAGGGGGCCGCTTTGAACACTGAAGCTTTCTTT. Translated, it gives CASKGQGAALNTEAFF.

J is TRBJ2-5 and V is TRBV5-1; tentatively, D is TRBD2 (6 bases). CDR1 is SGHRS, CDR2 YFSETQ, per germline. The CDR3 is made up of 14 amino acids. V was clipped by 1 base and J by 5 bases, with 12 bases between them. Written as DNA, the CDR3 is TGCGCCAGCAGCTTGTCGGGACTTGTGGAGACCCAGTACTTC. Encoded protein: CASSLSGLVETQYF.

The chain uses TRBV11-2 and TRBJ2-3, with TRBD1 identical over 7 bases. The V and J ends lost 1 base and 0 bases, in that order; junction bases with no gene match: 4. Looked up from germline, CDR1 is SGHAT and CDR2 is FQNNGV. The CDR3 loop spans 16 amino acids. The CDR3 reads CASSLGAGGSTDTQYF. CDR3 bases: TGTGCCAGCAGCTTAGGAGCAGGGGGTAGCACAGATACGCAGTATTTT.